This is a list of T cell receptor beta chains from one sample in a study of blood T cell repertoires in COVID-19. Here immunoSEQ multiplex PCR was the method, and the copy in TCRdb shows in-frame clones only, minus some. The table includes about 480,000 clones, roughly 90% detected once. Source material: PBMCs or T cells enriched from blood (not recorded which). Receptors were obtained from a woman aged 40 to 49 who had recovered from COVID-19. The CDR3 runs from the conserved cysteine through the conserved F or W. D genes are given only for firm matches.

j_call: TRBJ2-3
cdr3_length: 14
d_call: .
v_call: TRBV12-5
cdr3_nt: TGTGCTAGTGGTTTGGGTACAGCCACAGATACGCAGTATTTT
cdr3_aa: CASGLGTATDTQYF

j_call: TRBJ2-3
cdr3_length: 14
d_call: TRBD1
v_call: TRBV19
cdr3_nt: TGTGCCAGCTCAGACAGGGCGAGAACAGATACGCAGTATTTT
cdr3_aa: CASSDRARTDTQYF

j_call: TRBJ2-3
cdr3_length: 16
d_call: .
v_call: TRBV9
cdr3_nt: TGTGCCAGCAGCCCGCGACTAGGGGTGAGCACAGATACGCAGTATTTT
cdr3_aa: CASSPRLGVSTDTQYF

j_call: TRBJ2-1
cdr3_length: 14
d_call: TRBD2
v_call: TRBV7-2
cdr3_nt: TGTGCCAGCAGACAACGCCGGGGGGAGAATGAGCAGTTCTTC
cdr3_aa: CASRQRRGENEQFF

j_call: TRBJ2-2
cdr3_length: 17
d_call: .
v_call: TRBV5-1
cdr3_nt: TGCGCCAGCAGCTATGGACAGAACCAATTGAACACCGGGGAGCTGTTTTTT
cdr3_aa: CASSYGQNQLNTGELFF

j_call: TRBJ2-1
cdr3_length: 16
d_call: TRBD1
v_call: TRBV6-5
cdr3_nt: TGTGCCAGCAGTTACGACCCGGACAGGGGAAAAAATGAGCAGTTCTTC
cdr3_aa: CASSYDPDRGKNEQFF

j_call: TRBJ2-5
cdr3_length: 15
d_call: .
v_call: TRBV5-1
cdr3_nt: TGCGCCAGCAGCGCGACAGACAACAGGCAAGAGACCCAGTACTTC
cdr3_aa: CASSATDNRQETQYF

j_call: TRBJ1-1
cdr3_length: 14
d_call: .
v_call: TRBV5-5
cdr3_nt: TGTGCCAGCAGCTGGACAGAGAGGAACACTGAAGCTTTCTTT
cdr3_aa: CASSWTERNTEAFF

j_call: TRBJ2-1
cdr3_length: 15
d_call: .
v_call: TRBV24-1
cdr3_nt: TGTGCCACCAGTGATCGGACGGGGGGCATAGATGAGCAGTTCTTC
cdr3_aa: CATSDRTGGIDEQFF

j_call: TRBJ1-6
cdr3_length: 13
d_call: TRBD1
v_call: TRBV30
cdr3_nt: TGTGCCTGGAGTCGGGACAGGGGGCCACCCCTCCACTTT
cdr3_aa: CAWSRDRGPPLHF

j_call: TRBJ2-7
cdr3_length: 16
d_call: TRBD2
v_call: TRBV28
cdr3_nt: TGTGCCAGCAGTTTCCACATAGCGGGCCCGACCTACGAGCAGTACTTC
cdr3_aa: CASSFHIAGPTYEQYF

j_call: TRBJ1-5
cdr3_length: 14
d_call: .
v_call: TRBV7-2
cdr3_nt: TGTGCCAGCAGCTTAACCAGGGATGGTCAGCCCCAGCATTTT
cdr3_aa: CASSLTRDGQPQHF

j_call: TRBJ2-7
cdr3_length: 15
d_call: TRBD2
v_call: TRBV6-6
cdr3_nt: TGTGCCAGCAGTCGGCCGGGGACTAGCTCCTACGAGCAGTACTTC
cdr3_aa: CASSRPGTSSYEQYF

j_call: TRBJ2-3
cdr3_length: 18
d_call: .
v_call: TRBV21-1
cdr3_nt: TGTGCCAGCAGCAAAGTCCCTAATTATCCCCGAAGCATGGATACGCAGTATTTT
cdr3_aa: CASSKVPNYPRSMDTQYF

j_call: TRBJ2-2
cdr3_length: 16
d_call: .
v_call: TRBV11-2
cdr3_nt: TGTGCCAGCAGCTTAGTGCAGGGCCCGAACACCGGGGAGCTGTTTTTT
cdr3_aa: CASSLVQGPNTGELFF